The next 15 T cell receptor beta chains were all read from a single sample in a study of T cell responses to AZD1222 COVID-19 vaccine. Sequencing used immunoSEQ multiplex PCR; TCRdb keeps in-frame clones, though not all of them. The sample contains roughly 180,000 clones, more than 85% of which appear only once. Material: peripheral blood, obtained 28 days after the second AZD1222 dose. Source of these receptors: an adult who received the AZD1222 COVID-19 vaccine.

The chain uses TRBV4-2 and TRBJ2-5, with TRBD2 matching 7 bases. This CDR3 contains 16 residues. Germline CDR1 is LGHNA and CDR2 is YNFKEQ. The trim removed 1 base at V and 1 base at J, leaving 6 bases unmatched. CDR3 residues: CASSQVRSGGQETQYF. The CDR3 DNA is TGTGCCAGCAGCCAAGTCCGGTCGGGGGGCCAAGAGACCCAGTACTTC.

The chain uses TRBV28 and TRBJ1-1; the D gene is possibly TRBD1 (5 bases). CDR1 and CDR2 (germline): MDHEN, SYDVKM. The CDR3 has 16 amino acids. V was shortened by 5 bases and J by 0 bases, with 16 bases between the two germline ends. Here the CDR3 DNA reads TGTGCCAGCAGTCCCCGGCCAGGGCGGATGAACACTGAAGCTTTCTTT. Translated, it gives CASSPRPGRMNTEAFF.

The chain has TRBV11-2 and TRBJ2-7; 11 positions agree with TRBD2. J gave up 4 bases and V 6 bases, and 5 bases lay outside the gene matches. CDR1 is SGHAT, CDR2 FQNNGV, per germline. This CDR3 contains 14 residues. The CDR3 is CASSLLAGGYEQYF. The CDR3 DNA reads TGTGCCAGCAGTCTTCTAGCGGGAGGATACGAGCAGTACTTC.

J is TRBJ2-7 and V is TRBV27; tentative D call: TRBD1 (6 bases). Per the germline V gene, CDR1 is MNHEY and CDR2 is SMNVEV (reference sequence). The V gene lost 2 bases and the J gene lost 3 bases, with 8 bases spanning the gap. The length of the CDR3 is 13 residues. CDR3 region: CASSLGQFYEQYF. As DNA, the CDR3 is TGTGCCAGCAGTTTAGGACAGTTCTACGAGCAGTACTTC.

This chain connects TRBV28 to TRBJ2-1; D gene ambiguous. The CDR3 is 13 residues long. CDR1 and CDR2 (germline): MDHEN, SYDVKM. Trimming cost V 3 bases and J 14 bases, with 17 bases left between them. The chain's CDR3 is CASSLGSPPRKFF. The CDR3 nucleotides are TGTGCCAGCAGTTTGGGTTCCCCACCCCGTAAGTTCTTC.

The table lists this clone with a few counts. The rearrangement links TRBV28 to TRBJ1-2; weak D call: TRBD1 (6 bases). Germline lookup yields CDR1 MDHEN and CDR2 SYDVKM. The CDR3 extends over 15 amino acids. The V end was cut by 3 bases, the J end by 8 bases, with 19 bases between. CDR3 in amino acids: CASSFTRGSLGGYTF. Here the CDR3 DNA reads TGTGCCAGCAGTTTCACCAGGGGTTCTCTAGGGGGCTACACCTTC.

The chain is built from TRBV11-3 and TRBJ1-1; D is possibly TRBD1 (5 bases). This CDR3 is built from 12 residues. Trimming stripped 7 bases from V and 6 bases from J, with 12 bases between. Germline V CDR1 and CDR2: SGHNT, YENEEA. CDR3 nucleotides: TGTGCCAGCAACCCCGGGGGTCCTGAAGCTTTCTTT. Its protein product is CASNPGGPEAFF.

The chain recombines TRBV6-6 with TRBJ1-2, with D perhaps matching TRBD1 (6 bases). CDR1 and CDR2 (germline): MNHNY, SVGAGI (reference sequence). V lost 8 bases and J 4 bases, leaving 11 bases between the germline ends. The CDR3 consists of 12 residues. The CDR3 DNA reads TGTGCCAGCGCGGACAGAACCTATGGCTACACCTTC. Amino acid sequence: CASADRTYGYTF.

V gene TRBV25-1 combines with J gene TRBJ1-1; 9 bases map to TRBD1. The CDR3 loop spans 14 amino acids. CDR1 is MGHDK, CDR2 SYGVNS, per germline. V lost 6 bases and J lost 8; bases outside the gene matches: 10. The CDR3 bases are TGTGCCAGCAGAGAACACAGGGGGCAAGGAGAAGCTTTCTTT. This gives the protein CASREHRGQGEAFF.

The chain couples TRBV7-3 to TRBJ1-6; D is possibly TRBD1 (6 bases). Trimming removed 4 bases from V and 10 bases from J, with 14 bases in between. The CDR3 has 14 amino acids. Germline V gene data show CDR1 as SGHTA and CDR2 as FQGTGA. The CDR3 sequence is CASSYTGSGSPLHF. In DNA form, the CDR3 reads TGTGCCAGCAGCTACACAGGGTCAGGATCACCCCTCCACTTT.

The chain is built from TRBV19 and TRBJ2-1; TRBD2 matches 11 bases. The CDR3 spans 15 residues. Germline CDR1 LNHDA, CDR2 SQIVND (reference sequence). Trimming took 5 bases from V and 8 from J; bases not matched to a gene: 8. CDR3 DNA sequence: TGTGCCAGTAGTGCGGGACTAGCGGACAGGTATGAGCAGTTCTTC. Protein: CASSAGLADRYEQFF.

The genes are TRBV5-1 and TRBJ2-7, with TRBD1 matching over 11 bases. Trimming took 1 base from V and 5 from J; bases not matched to a gene: 8. Germline V lookup: CDR1 SGHRS, CDR2 YFSETQ. CDR3 length equals 16 residues. For the CDR3, the DNA is TGCGCCAGCAGCTTGAACCTCGGGACAGGGGGAAACGAGCAGTACTTC. Amino acids: CASSLNLGTGGNEQYF.

The J gene is TRBJ2-5, the V gene TRBV3-1 (or the pseudogene TRBV3-2), with no clear D. Per germline, CDR1 LGHDT and CDR2 YNNKEL (reference sequence). This CDR3 comprises 20 residues. The germline V and J ends were trimmed by 2 bases and 4 bases, with 29 bases remaining between them. The CDR3 reads CASSQFTAHRELIHRETQYF. The CDR3, as DNA: TGTGCCAGCAGCCAATTCACCGCTCACAGAGAACTTATACACCGAGAGACCCAGTACTTC.

The chain carries TRBV30 and TRBJ1-1; D call uncertain. The CDR3 loop spans 11 amino acids. CDR1 GTSNPN and CDR2 SVGIG come from the germline V gene (reference sequence). The germline V and J ends were trimmed by 4 bases and 7 bases, with 10 bases remaining between them. Written as DNA, the CDR3 is TGTGCCTGGACTGGGCAGTTTGAAGCTTTCTTT. Amino acid sequence: CAWTGQFEAFF.

CDR3 residues: CASSRQGNTEAFF. For the CDR3, the DNA is TGTGCCAGCAGTCGACAGGGCAACACTGAAGCTTTCTTT. The chain uses TRBV27 and TRBJ1-1; TRBD1 matches 7 bases. The length of the CDR3 is 13 residues. Trimming took 5 bases from V and 2 from J; bases not matched to a gene: 2. Germline CDR1 is MNHEY and CDR2 is SMNVEV (reference sequence).